A selection of T cell receptor beta chains follows, all from one sample in a study of T cells in Graves' hyperthyroidism and ophthalmopathy. MiXCR was run by TCRdb on the multiplex PCR reads, yielding one entry per CDR3 protein. The table shows about 700,000 distinct CDR3 sequences, with 13% to 15% occurring only once. What was sequenced was blood. These receptors came from a woman in her late teens or twenties with Graves' hyperthyroidism. The CDR3 runs from the conserved cysteine through the conserved F or W. The D gene is left open where the match is weak. Rows give clone size only sometimes, using once, few, many, or a class for an expanded clone.

j_gene,d_gene,abundance,v_gene,CDR3aa,CDR3nt
TRBJ1-3,TRBD1,NA,TRBV20-1,CSARDRASGNTIYF,TGCAGTGCTCGGGACAGGGCCTCTGGAAACACCATATATTTT
TRBJ1-1,NA,NA,TRBV7-9,CASSFTDGYTEAFF,TGTGCCAGCAGCTTTACCGACGGTTACACTGAAGCTTTCTTT
TRBJ2-2,TRBD2,NA,TRBV4-3,CASSWTSTAGELFF,TGCGCCAGCAGCTGGACTAGCACGGCCGGGGAGCTGTTTTTT
TRBJ2-1,NA,many,TRBV11-2,CASSLSFSIDEQFF,TGTGCCAGCAGCTTGTCCTTTTCGATCGATGAGCAGTTCTTC
TRBJ2-1,TRBD1,NA,TRBV7-9,CASSLGTGMLNNEQFF,TGTGCCAGCAGCTTAGGGACAGGGATGTTAAACAATGAGCAGTTCTTC
TRBJ1-1,NA,many,TRBV3-1,CASSQEQGSTEAFF,TGTGCCAGCAGCCAAGAGCAGGGAAGTACTGAAGCTTTCTTT
TRBJ1-1,NA,few,TRBV28,CASRRTVLNTEAFF,TGTGCCAGCAGGAGGACAGTTTTGAACACTGAAGCTTTCTTT
TRBJ2-7,TRBD2,NA,TRBV7-8,CASSPTRLAGGEQYF,TGTGCCAGCAGCCCCACCCGACTAGCGGGAGGGGAGCAGTACTTC
TRBJ2-7,NA,many,TRBV7-2,CASSLGIRGDKDEQYF,TGTGCCAGCAGCTTAGGTATTCGAGGGGATAAGGACGAGCAGTACTTC
TRBJ1-4,NA,NA,TRBV20-1,CSARDLGEKLFF,TGCAGTGCTAGAGATCTGGGGGAAAAACTGTTTTTT